The next 18 T cell receptor beta chains were all read from a single sample in a study of shared clonotypes between healthy human individuals. Assay used: immunoSEQ multiplex PCR; TCRdb lists only in-frame clones, some missing. This table has around 1,100,000 clones, approximately 80% appearing once. Sequenced: memory CD4+ T cells from PBMCs. The subset: CD45RA-negative fraction. These receptors all come from a man younger than 35 in good health. Some clones in this sample may be carry-over from other donors' samples.

The genes are TRBV5-1 and TRBJ2-7, with 7 bases that match TRBD1. The CDR3 is 16 residues long. V lost 0 bases to trimming and J lost 5 bases; unmatched junction nucleotides: 11. CDR1 and CDR2 (germline): SGHRS, YFSETQ. CDR3 sequence: CASSLVRAGGMHEQYF. Written as DNA, the CDR3 is TGCGCCAGCAGCTTGGTAAGGGCAGGGGGTATGCACGAGCAGTACTTC. The full variable domain, in which reference TRBV5-1 and TRBJ2-7 provide the parts outside the CDR3, is KAGVTQTPRYLIKTRGQQVTLSCSPISGHRSVSWYQQTPGQGLQFLFEYFSETQRNKGNFPGRFSGRQFSNSRSEMNVSTLELGDSALYLCASSLVRAGGMHEQYFGPGTRLTVT.

This clone was counted a few times. The chain employs TRBV7-2 and TRBJ2-3; unclear D gene. CDR3 length equals 14 residues. Looked up from germline, CDR1 is SGHTA and CDR2 is FQGNSA. The germline V and J ends were trimmed by 1 base and 8 bases, with 13 bases remaining between them. The CDR3 region has the DNA TGTGCCAGCAGCTTAGAACTGCCACCCGGTACGCAGTATTTT. Translated: CASSLELPPGTQYF.

This clone was counted a single time. This sequence joins TRBV11-2 and TRBJ2-7; TRBD1 matches at 7 bases. Germline-derived CDR1 and CDR2 are SGHAT and FQNNGV. J was trimmed by 3 bases and V by 5 bases; bases with no gene match: 7. The CDR3 spans 14 residues. The DNA of the CDR3 is TGTGCCAGCAGCATCGGGACAGCAAACTACGAGCAGTACTTC. This sequence encodes CASSIGTANYEQYF.

The J gene is TRBJ2-2, the V gene TRBV6-6, with 7 bases identical to TRBD2. Germline CDR1 MNHNY, CDR2 SVGAGI (reference sequence). Losses at the gene ends were 10 bases for V and 6 bases for J; bases not matched to a gene: 8. This CDR3 contains 13 residues. Here the CDR3 DNA reads TGTGCCACTTTTGGGAGGGTAGCCGGGGAGCTGTTTTTT. As protein: CATFGRVAGELFF.

The chain recombines TRBV9 with TRBJ2-1; 9 bases match TRBD1. The germline V gene encodes CDR1 SGDLS and CDR2 YYNGEE. Trimming at V came to 4 bases and at J to 7 bases, leaving 9 bases not matched to a gene. This CDR3 region has 15 residues. The CDR3 coding sequence is TGTGCCAGCAGCACAGCGGGACAGGGTTCAAATGAGCAGTTCTTC. It is translated as CASSTAGQGSNEQFF.

The gene calls are TRBV28 and TRBJ2-7, with D perhaps matching TRBD1 (5 bases). The CDR3 runs to 15 residues. V was clipped by 5 bases and J by 0 bases, with 14 bases between them. Germline lookup yields CDR1 MDHEN and CDR2 SYDVKM. This chain's CDR3 is CASSPRGAFSYEQYF. Written as DNA, the CDR3 is TGTGCCAGCAGTCCCCGTGGGGCCTTCTCCTACGAGCAGTACTTC.

V is TRBV30 and J is TRBJ2-1, with TRBD2 identical over 10 bases. With 0 bases clipped from V and 10 bases from J, the junction kept 6 bases outside the gene matches. The CDR3 covers 14 residues. The germline V gene encodes CDR1 GTSNPN and CDR2 SVGIG (reference sequence). For the CDR3, the DNA is TGTGCCTGGAGTGTAATAGCGGGAGGAGGAGAGCAGTTCTTC. Translated: CAWSVIAGGGEQFF.

V gene TRBV5-1 combines with J gene TRBJ2-1, with D tentatively TRBD1 (6 bases). CDR3 size: 21 residues. V shed 0 bases and J shed 7 bases, with 32 bases lying between them. Germline V gene data show CDR1 as SGHRS and CDR2 as YFSETQ. The CDR3 DNA reads as TGCGCCAGCAGCTTGGGGGTGTCGGGACACAACCCTACTTGGCGTTGGAATGAGCAGTTCTTC. Its protein is CASSLGVSGHNPTWRWNEQFF.

This clone was counted a few times. The rearrangement joins TRBV6-5 to TRBJ2-5; 9 bases align to TRBD1. The J call may be faulty, since TRBJ2-7 better matches the DNA end. The CDR3 consists of 15 residues. From germline, CDR1 is MNHEY and CDR2 SVGAGI. DNA for the CDR3: TGTGCCAGCAGTTACTCGGGACAGGGCTCCTACGAGCAGTACTTC. Amino acids: CASSYSGQGSYEQYF.

This chain links TRBV7-9 with TRBJ1-5; D might be TRBD1 (6 bases). The CDR3 is made up of 16 amino acids. Germline-derived CDR1 and CDR2 are SEHNR and FQNEAQ (reference sequence). V lost 1 base, J lost 1 base, and 11 bases lay in between. The CDR3: CASSLGAGESNQPQHF. The CDR3 bases are TGTGCCAGCAGCTTAGGGGCAGGGGAAAGCAATCAGCCCCAGCATTTT.

This clone was seen a handful of times. CDR3 sequence (DNA): TGTGCCTGGAGTGGCTGGGACATGGAGACTGAAGCTTTCTTT. It is translated as CAWSGWDMETEAFF. The rearrangement uses TRBV30 and TRBJ1-1, with D maybe TRBD1 (6 bases). Per germline, CDR1 GTSNPN and CDR2 SVGIG (reference sequence). Between the trimmed V and J ends, which lost 1 base and 5 bases, there was a span of 14 bases. This CDR3 region has 14 residues.

The CDR3 DNA is TGTGCCAGCAGCGCCTCAGGGTCCAGGGAAAACACCATATATTTT. Translated, it gives CASSASGSRENTIYF. The V and J genes are TRBV9 and TRBJ1-3, with D maybe TRBD1 (5 bases). This CDR3 contains 15 residues. Trimming removed 3 bases from V and 6 bases from J, with 16 bases in between. Germline V CDR1 and CDR2: SGDLS, YYNGEE.

As for this clone: The same CDR3 arises from other DNA sequences in this sample as well. V is TRBV28 and J is TRBJ1-1; D is uncertain. The CDR3 extends over 14 amino acids. Trimming pared 6 bases from V and 1 base from J, leaving 12 bases between. Germline assignment: CDR1 MDHEN and CDR2 SYDVKM. CDR3 residues: CASSRRRRNTEAFF. DNA of the CDR3: TGTGCCAGCAGCCGACGGCGGCGGAACACTGAAGCTTTCTTT.

V is TRBV27 and J is TRBJ2-2; a weak D match, TRBD1 (5 bases). V lost 6 bases, J lost 6 bases, and 8 bases lay in between. This CDR3 has 12 residues. Germline CDR1 reads MNHEY; CDR2 reads SMNVEV (reference sequence). The CDR3 nucleotides are TGTGCCAGCAGCAGGGTGGCCGGGGAGCTGTTTTTT. Its translation is CASSRVAGELFF.

V usage is TRBV30 and J usage is TRBJ2-1; 14 nucleotides line up with TRBD2. CDR1 is GTSNPN, CDR2 SVGIG, per germline (reference sequence). The V gene end was trimmed by 2 bases and the J gene end by 1 base; junction bases not matched to a gene: 7. The CDR3 runs 18 residues. CDR3 amino acids: CAWSSGTSGSSSYNEQFF. CDR3 nucleotides: TGTGCCTGGAGTTCCGGGACTAGCGGGAGCTCATCCTACAATGAGCAGTTCTTC.

The chain links TRBV10-3 to TRBJ2-1, with TRBD1 as a possible D gene (5 bases). With 10 bases removed from V and 4 bases from J, the gap between germline ends came to 17 bases. This CDR3 has 14 amino acids. Germline V gene sequence: CDR1 ENHRY, CDR2 SYGVKD. This CDR3 is CATRVSSTYNEQFF. In DNA, the CDR3 is TGTGCCACCAGGGTTAGCTCAACGTACAATGAGCAGTTCTTC.

As regards this clone: A much larger clone differs from this one at a single base, so this may be a read error. The chain has TRBV5-6 and TRBJ1-5; D is undetermined. Germline V gives CDR1 SGHDT, CDR2 YYEEEE. V lost 1 base to trimming and J lost 3 bases, with 5 bases between them. This CDR3 spans 13 amino acids. CDR3 DNA sequence: TGTGCCAGCAGCTTGTGTACCAATCAGCCCCAGCATTTT. Its protein is CASSLCTNQPQHF.

This clone came up once. The CDR3 loop reads CASSTPQNQPQHF. DNA of the CDR3: TGTGCCAGCAGCACCCCTCAGAATCAGCCCCAGCATTTT. The chain has TRBV6-4 and TRBJ1-5, with D unresolved. The germline V gene encodes CDR1 MRHNA and CDR2 SNTAGT. V was cut by 6 bases and J by 4 bases, with 10 bases left in between. The CDR3 totals 13 residues.